This T cell receptor beta chain was documented in a study of regulatory T cells in long-lasting Graves disease. Through Arm-PCR of CDR3 regions and iRepertoire HTBI primers, TCR beta libraries were built. Per the authors' pipeline: Across the samples, identification revealed some 59 TRBV and about 13 TRBJ segments. TCRdb analysed the multiplex PCR reads with MiXCR anew, one entry per CDR3 protein. The V and J calls were not made by the authors but by TCRdb's processing. The sample shows 550,000 to 650,000 distinct CDR3 sequences, 15% to 20% of them seen only once. This clonotype was detected many times. Time point given: newly diagnosed GD, antithyroid drugs for less than 3 months. Following extraction of RNA from PBMCs, that RNA was used to make the TCR library. This CDR3 contains 15 residues. Germline V gene data show CDR1 as DFQATT and CDR2 as SNEGSKA (reference sequence). Germline trimming cut 2 bases from V and 5 bases from J; bases unmatched to any gene: 9.

These data were also filed under a second study, of T cells in Graves' hyperthyroidism and ophthalmopathy. As reported in that work: Model predictions of ophthalmopathy came a median around 7.1 months before onset.

V and J are TRBV20-1 and TRBJ2-3; TRBD2 matches 8 bases. Sequenced material: peripheral blood mononuclear cells (PBMCs), taken at new diagnosis, from a patient treated with antithyroid drugs. The TCR originated in a man aged 18 to 29 with Graves disease. The DNA of the CDR3 is TGCAGTGCTAGACAACCAGCGGGAGTGAGAGATACGCAGTATTTT. Its protein product is CSARQPAGVRDTQYF.